Below are 27 T cell receptor beta chains sequenced from a single sample in a study of CD8 T cells in ankylosing spondylitis. TCRdb reanalysed the 5' RACE reads using MiXCR and keeps one entry per CDR3 protein. The table has 150,000 to 200,000 distinct CDR3 sequences, around 32% seen once. Sequenced material: synovial fluid, either unsorted or a sorted T cell fraction (not recorded which). These TCRs come from a male donor with ankylosing spondylitis.

The chain uses TRBV6-1 and TRBJ1-2, with 7 bases aligning to TRBD1. The V and J ends lost 4 bases and 4 bases, in that order; junction bases with no gene match: 9. Germline assignment: CDR1 MNHNS and CDR2 SASEGT. This CDR3 spans 15 amino acids. CDR3 DNA: TGTGCCAGCAGTGGAACAAGGGACAGCCTCTATGGCTACACCTTC. It specifies CASSGTRDSLYGYTF.

This sequence joins TRBV20-1 and TRBJ2-5; 11 bases map to TRBD2. The V gene end was trimmed by 2 bases and the J gene end by 1 base; junction bases not matched to a gene: 6. This CDR3 spans 16 amino acids. The germline V gene encodes CDR1 DFQATT and CDR2 SNEGSKA (reference sequence). CDR3 coding DNA: TGCAGTGCTAGATCCCCGACTAGCGGGGTCCAAGAGACCCAGTACTTC. This translates into CSARSPTSGVQETQYF.

This clonotype has just one count. The V gene is TRBV7-6, the J gene TRBJ1-3, with 8 bases lining up with TRBD1. The trim removed 5 bases at V and 2 bases at J, leaving 17 bases unmatched. The CDR3 spans 19 residues. Germline V CDR1 and CDR2: SGHVS, FNYEAQ. CDR3 amino acids: CASSPDSGQASIAGNTIYF. The CDR3, as DNA: TGTGCCAGCAGCCCAGATTCGGGACAGGCTTCCATCGCTGGAAACACCATATATTTT.

The gene calls are TRBV9 and TRBJ2-5, with D perhaps matching TRBD2 (5 bases). The CDR3 sequence is 17 residues long. The V and J ends lost 0 bases and 0 bases respectively, with 15 bases between them. The germline gives CDR1 SGDLS, CDR2 YYNGEE. The CDR3 nucleotides read TGTGCCAGCAGCGTAGGAGGGAACTACGGGAACCAAGAGACCCAGTACTTC. Translated, it gives CASSVGGNYGNQETQYF.

This chain uses TRBV10-3 with TRBJ2-2; no reliable D call. Germline CDR1 is ENHRY and CDR2 is SYGVKD. This CDR3 contains 12 residues. Trimming removed 2 bases from V and 6 bases from J, with 4 bases in between. The CDR3 DNA follows: TGTGCCATCAGTGAGCGGTCCGGGGAGCTGTTTTTT. Residues: CAISERSGELFF.

The rearrangement uses TRBV25-1 and TRBJ2-1, with 8 positions matching TRBD1. The germline V gene encodes CDR1 MGHDK and CDR2 SYGVNS. This CDR3 spans 13 amino acids. V lost 6 bases and J lost 10; bases outside the gene matches: 8. For the CDR3, the DNA is TGTGCCAGCAGGGACAGGGCCCTAGGGGAGCAGTTCTTC. Translation: CASRDRALGEQFF.

This clonotype was observed a single time. The chain joins TRBV28 to TRBJ1-4; D is undetermined. The CDR3 runs 15 residues. The V and J ends lost 6 bases and 1 base respectively, with 12 bases between them. Germline V gene lookup returns CDR1 MDHEN and CDR2 SYDVKM. The CDR3 protein is CASRKREGTNEKLFF. Written as DNA, the CDR3 is TGTGCCAGCAGAAAGAGGGAGGGAACTAATGAAAAACTGTTTTTT.

By its share, this clonotype is medium-sized. The chain recombines TRBV20-1 with TRBJ2-2; 7 positions agree with TRBD1. V shed 6 bases and J 0 bases; nucleotides not matched to a gene: 7. Germline CDR1 and CDR2: DFQATT and SNEGSKA (reference sequence). The CDR3 covers 15 residues. DNA of the CDR3: TGCAGTGCGACGAGGCAGGGGGCGAACACCGGGGAGCTGTTTTTT. Its protein is CSATRQGANTGELFF.

The V and J genes are TRBV6-5 and TRBJ2-1; a weak D match, TRBD2 (6 bases). Germline CDR1 MNHEY, CDR2 SVGAGI. Between the trimmed V and J ends, which lost 2 bases and 12 bases, there was a span of 11 bases. CDR3 size: 12 residues. The CDR3 nucleotides read TGTGCCAGCAGTTACATCCCCGGGAGGCAGTTCTTC. Encoded protein: CASSYIPGRQFF.

This clonotype showed up just once. The V and J genes are TRBV28 and TRBJ2-7; 8 bases fit TRBD1. Germline V CDR1 and CDR2: MDHEN, SYDVKM. The CDR3 runs 15 residues. The V and J ends lost 5 bases and 3 bases, in that order; junction bases with no gene match: 9. CDR3 sequence: CASSPSGGSGYEQYF. The CDR3 bases are TGTGCCAGCAGTCCGTCAGGGGGCTCCGGCTACGAGCAGTACTTC.

The chain links TRBV10-3 to TRBJ1-2, with no clear D. Germline V gene sequence: CDR1 ENHRY, CDR2 SYGVKD. Deletions cut 2 bases from V and 4 bases from J, with 11 bases between. The length of the CDR3 is 14 residues. In DNA, the CDR3 is TGTGCCATCAGTGAGGGCCCCGGGCTCTATGGCTACACCTTC. This encodes CAISEGPGLYGYTF.

This clonotype came up a few times. The J gene is TRBJ2-1, the V gene TRBV9; D remains ambiguous. This CDR3 region has 15 residues. The germline V and J ends were trimmed by 0 bases and 6 bases, with 13 bases remaining between them. Per germline, CDR1 SGDLS and CDR2 YYNGEE. The CDR3 coding sequence is TGTGCCAGCAGCGTAGGTATGTACAGCAGCAATGAGCAGTTCTTC. This gives the protein CASSVGMYSSNEQFF.

The chain carries TRBV18 and TRBJ2-4; TRBD2 agrees at 7 bases. Trimming at V came to 0 bases and at J to 0 bases, leaving 5 bases not matched to a gene. The CDR3 runs to 17 residues. CDR1 is KGHSH and CDR2 is LQKENI in the germline V gene. The CDR3 DNA sequence: TGTGCCAGCTCACCACCGGGAGGGATTCTAGCCAAAAACATTCAGTACTTC. Its protein is CASSPPGGILAKNIQYF.

About this clonotype itself: A read error may produce the germline difference seen at one junction end. This sequence joins TRBV20-1 and TRBJ2-7; a possible D gene is TRBD2 (5 bases). In germline, CDR1 is DFQATT, CDR2 SNEGSKA (reference sequence). This CDR3 has 14 residues. CDR3 in DNA: TGCAGTGCAAGAGGTCCTTCGGGGACCTACGAGCAGTACTTC. Translation: CSARGPSGTYEQYF.

This clonotype was observed a handful of times. This rearrangement joins TRBV5-1 to TRBJ1-5; possibly TRBD1 for D (5 bases). CDR1 is SGHRS, CDR2 YFSETQ, per germline. V lost 0 bases, J lost 6 bases, and 7 bases lay in between. The CDR3 has 13 amino acids. The CDR3 DNA is TGCGCCAGCAGCTTGGAAGGGGTTCAGCCCCAGCATTTT. It translates to CASSLEGVQPQHF.

The chain links TRBV7-7 to TRBJ2-7; D is ambiguous. The CDR3 contains 13 residues. Trimming took 0 bases from V and 2 from J, leaving 5 bases between them. Germline V gives CDR1 SSHAT, CDR2 FNYEAQ (reference sequence). The CDR3 nucleotides read TGTGCCAGCAGCTTAGCTGGGACCTACGAGCAGTACTTC. It translates to CASSLAGTYEQYF.

The rearrangement links TRBV15 to TRBJ1-1, with 7 bases aligning to TRBD1. The germline CDR1 and CDR2 sequences are LNHNV and YYDKDF (reference sequence). J gave up 0 bases and V 1 base, and 2 bases lay outside the gene matches. The CDR3 extends over 15 amino acids. The CDR3 here is CATSRGQGMNTEAFF. The DNA of the CDR3 is TGTGCCACCAGCAGAGGACAGGGAATGAACACTGAAGCTTTCTTT.

This clonotype was counted ten times or more. The chain has TRBV18 and TRBJ2-2; D gene uncertain. Germline loops: CDR1 KGHSH, CDR2 LQKENI. CDR3 size: 13 residues. V lost 7 bases to trimming and J lost 0 bases, with 6 bases between them. CDR3 amino acids: CASYFTNTGELFF. The CDR3 nucleotides read TGTGCCAGCTACTTCACGAACACCGGGGAGCTGTTTTTT.

The chain joins TRBV5-1 to TRBJ2-1; D call uncertain. This CDR3 contains 17 residues. The V gene lost 4 bases and the J gene lost 0 bases, with 17 bases spanning the gap. Germline V gene data show CDR1 as SGHRS and CDR2 as YFSETQ. The CDR3 nucleotides are TGCGCCAGCAGCCCCCTACTGGCCTCGAGCTCCTACAATGAGCAGTTCTTC. It codes for CASSPLLASSSYNEQFF.

This clonotype was counted at least ten times. The chain has TRBV20-1 and TRBJ2-7, with 11 bases fitting TRBD2. The CDR3 loop spans 14 amino acids. CDR1 and CDR2 from the germline V gene are DFQATT and SNEGSKA (reference sequence). Trimming took 4 bases from V and 7 from J; bases not matched to a gene: 9. CDR3 residues: CSATSGRPTREQYF. The CDR3 nucleotides read TGCAGTGCTACTAGCGGGAGGCCCACGCGGGAGCAGTACTTC.

The CDR3 loop is CASRLIAGGYTDTQYF. In nucleotides, the CDR3 is TGTGCCAGCAGACTAATAGCGGGAGGGTACACAGATACGCAGTATTTT. The J gene is TRBJ2-3, the V gene TRBV6-1; 11 bases line up with TRBD2. The CDR3 sequence is 16 residues long. The germline CDR1 and CDR2 sequences are MNHNS and SASEGT. Germline trimming cut 6 bases from V and 2 bases from J; bases unmatched to any gene: 7.

This clonotype has more than one count but fewer than ten. The rearrangement uses TRBV28 and TRBJ1-2; 8 nucleotides match TRBD1. CDR3 length: 13 residues. CDR1 MDHEN and CDR2 SYDVKM come from the germline V gene. J gave up 4 bases and V 3 bases, and 1 base lay outside the gene matches. CDR3 bases: TGTGCCAGCAGTTTGGACAGGGCCTATGGCTACACCTTC. Translation: CASSLDRAYGYTF.

The CDR3 here is CASSQTEFYEQYF. CDR3 DNA sequence: TGTGCCAGCAGCCAAACAGAGTTCTACGAGCAGTACTTC. V usage is TRBV4-2 and J usage is TRBJ2-7; D unresolved. Per the germline V gene, CDR1 is LGHNA and CDR2 is YNFKEQ. The CDR3 totals 13 residues. V shed 2 bases and J shed 3 bases, with 8 bases lying between them.

This clonotype showed up just once. An end of the junction differs from the germline gene, which may be a read error. The V gene is TRBV12-3 or TRBV12-4, the J gene TRBJ2-3; possibly TRBD2 for D (6 bases). This CDR3 region has 13 residues. The CDR3 nucleotides are TGTGCCAACAGTTTTGGCGGGATGTATACGCAGTATTTT. Protein product: CANSFGGMYTQYF.

The chain joins TRBV11-2 to TRBJ1-2; 10 bases are shared with TRBD1. The germline V gene has CDR1 SGHAT and CDR2 FQNNGV. J lost 4 bases, V lost 4 bases, and 9 bases had no gene match. The CDR3 runs 16 residues. CDR3: CASSSIGTGVLYGYTF. The CDR3 nucleotides read TGTGCCAGCAGCTCGATAGGGACAGGGGTCCTCTATGGCTACACCTTC. Supplemented by reference TRBV11-2 and TRBJ1-2, the full variable domain reads EAGVAQSPRYKIIEKRQSVAFWCNPISGHATLYWYQQILGQGPKLLIQFQNNGVVDDSQLPKDRFSAERLKGVDSTLKIQPAKLEDSAVYLCASSSIGTGVLYGYTFGSGTRLTVV.

The J gene is TRBJ2-3, the V gene TRBV9; the D gene is possibly TRBD2 (5 bases). The CDR3 covers 15 residues. CDR1 SGDLS and CDR2 YYNGEE come from the germline V gene. Deletions cut 2 bases from V and 4 bases from J, with 14 bases between. The CDR3 loop is CASSVSWQDSDTQYF. CDR3 in DNA: TGTGCCAGCAGCGTCTCTTGGCAGGACTCAGATACGCAGTATTTT.

This clonotype was counted once. J is TRBJ1-4 and V is TRBV6-1, with 9 positions matching TRBD1. The length of the CDR3 is 15 residues. V was clipped by 4 bases and J by 8 bases; unmatched bases: 8. Germline V gene sequence: CDR1 MNHNS, CDR2 SASEGT. DNA for the CDR3: TGTGCCAGCAGTGTAATCCGGGACAGGGTCGAAAAACTGTTTTTT. This encodes CASSVIRDRVEKLFF.